In this sample, the clone carrying this T cell receptor beta chain turned up a few times. The CDR3 has 17 amino acids. TCRdb reprocessed the 5' RACE reads via MiXCR and lists one record per CDR3 protein. The sample includes 340,000 or so distinct CDR3 sequences, 12% of them seen just once. The sample comes from a study of T cells after yellow fever vaccination. Here the sequenced sample was CD4+ T cells sorted from PBMCs, taken 15 days after the yellow fever booster vaccination. This rearrangement joins TRBV21-1 to TRBJ2-7; the table names TRBD1, a call not compared with the DNA. TRBV21-1 is flagged as a pseudogene. This receptor was obtained from a man younger than 35 who received the YFV17D yellow fever vaccine. CDR3 in amino acids: CASSKGEQAQSSYEQYF. For the CDR3, the DNA is TGTGCCAGCAGCAAAGGTGAACAGGCACAAAGCTCCTACGAGCAGTACTTC.